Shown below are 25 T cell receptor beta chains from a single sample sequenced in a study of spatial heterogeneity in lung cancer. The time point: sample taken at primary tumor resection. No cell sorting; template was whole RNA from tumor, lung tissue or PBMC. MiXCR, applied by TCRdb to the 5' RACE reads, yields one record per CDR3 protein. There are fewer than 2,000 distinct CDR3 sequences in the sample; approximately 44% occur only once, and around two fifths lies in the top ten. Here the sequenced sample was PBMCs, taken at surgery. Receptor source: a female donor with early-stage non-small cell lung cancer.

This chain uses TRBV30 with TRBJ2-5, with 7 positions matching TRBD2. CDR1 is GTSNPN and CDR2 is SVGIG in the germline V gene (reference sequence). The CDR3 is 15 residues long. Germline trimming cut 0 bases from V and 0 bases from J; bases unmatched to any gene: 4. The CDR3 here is CAWSVWGGYQETQYF. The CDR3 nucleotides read TGTGCCTGGAGTGTATGGGGGGGGTACCAAGAGACCCAGTACTTC. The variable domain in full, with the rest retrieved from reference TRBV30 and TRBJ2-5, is SQTIHQWPATLVQPVGSPLSLECTVEGTSNPNLYWYRQAAGRGLQLLFYSVGIGQISSEVPQNLSASRPQDRQFILSSKKLLLSDSGFYLCAWSVWGGYQETQYFGPGTRLLVL.

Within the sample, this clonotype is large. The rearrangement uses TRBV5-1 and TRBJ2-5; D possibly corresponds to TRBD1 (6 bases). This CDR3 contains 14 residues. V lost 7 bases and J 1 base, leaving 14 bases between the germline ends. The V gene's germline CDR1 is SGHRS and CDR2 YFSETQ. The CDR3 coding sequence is TGCGCCAGCTGGATCGGACAGTTCCAAGAGACCCAGTACTTC. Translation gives CASWIGQFQETQYF.

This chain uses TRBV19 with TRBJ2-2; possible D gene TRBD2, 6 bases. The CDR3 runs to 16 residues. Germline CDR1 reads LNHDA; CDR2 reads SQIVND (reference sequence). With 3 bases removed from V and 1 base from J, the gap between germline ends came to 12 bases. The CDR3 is CASSMSGLMNTGELFF. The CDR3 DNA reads TGTGCCAGTAGTATGTCGGGACTCATGAACACCGGGGAGCTGTTTTTT.

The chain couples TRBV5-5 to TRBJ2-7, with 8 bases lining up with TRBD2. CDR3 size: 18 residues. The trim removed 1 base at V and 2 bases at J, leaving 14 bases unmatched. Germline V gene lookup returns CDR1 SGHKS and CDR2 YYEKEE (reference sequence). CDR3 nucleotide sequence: TGTGCCAGCAGCTTGATTCTGTCGACTAGCGCATCAACCTACGAGCAGTACTTC. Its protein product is CASSLILSTSASTYEQYF.

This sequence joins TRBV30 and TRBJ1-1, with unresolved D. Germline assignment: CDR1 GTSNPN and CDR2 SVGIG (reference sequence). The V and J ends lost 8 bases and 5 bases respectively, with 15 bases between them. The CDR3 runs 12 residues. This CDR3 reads CARTRKGTEAFF. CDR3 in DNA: TGTGCCAGAACCCGAAAAGGGACTGAAGCTTTCTTT.

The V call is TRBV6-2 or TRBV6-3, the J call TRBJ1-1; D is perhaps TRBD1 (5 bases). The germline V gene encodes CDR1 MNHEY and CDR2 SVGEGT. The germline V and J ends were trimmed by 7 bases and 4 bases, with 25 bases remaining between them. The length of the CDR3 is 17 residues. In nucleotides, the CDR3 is TGTGCCAGCAATAACCCCCTCGGGAGGGGCGGAAGCACTGAAGCTTTCTTT. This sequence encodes CASNNPLGRGGSTEAFF.

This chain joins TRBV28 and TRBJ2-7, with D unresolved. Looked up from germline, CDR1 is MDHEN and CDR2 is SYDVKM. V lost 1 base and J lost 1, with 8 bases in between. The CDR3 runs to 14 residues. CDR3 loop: CASSLFARSYEQYF. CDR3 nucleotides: TGTGCCAGCAGTTTATTCGCCAGGTCCTACGAGCAGTACTTC. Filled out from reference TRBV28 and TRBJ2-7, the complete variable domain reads DVKVTQSSRYLVKRTGEKVFLECVQDMDHENMFWYRQDPGLGLRLIYFSYDVKMKEKGDIPEGYSVSREKKERFSLILESASTNQTSMYLCASSLFARSYEQYFGPGTRLTVT.

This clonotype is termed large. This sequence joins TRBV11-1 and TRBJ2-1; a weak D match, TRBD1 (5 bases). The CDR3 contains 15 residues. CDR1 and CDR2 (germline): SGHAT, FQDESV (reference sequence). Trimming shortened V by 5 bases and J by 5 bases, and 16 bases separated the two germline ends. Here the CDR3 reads CASSLGDRTHNEQFF. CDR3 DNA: TGTGCCAGCAGCCTAGGGGATAGAACACACAATGAGCAGTTCTTC. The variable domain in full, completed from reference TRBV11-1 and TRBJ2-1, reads EAEVAQSPRYKITEKSQAVAFWCDPISGHATLYWYRQILGQGPELLVQFQDESVVDDSQLPKDRFSAERLKGVDSTLKIQPAELGDSAMYLCASSLGDRTHNEQFFGPGTRLTVL.

This chain's CDR3 is CASSLTATFRPSGYTF. The DNA of the CDR3 is TGTGCCAGCAGCTTGACAGCCACATTCCGACCTAGCGGCTACACCTTC. This chain uses TRBV11-2 with TRBJ1-2, with a weak D call TRBD1 (5 bases). Trimming pared 3 bases from V and 8 bases from J, leaving 22 bases between. Germline CDR1 SGHAT, CDR2 FQNNGV. This CDR3 spans 16 amino acids.

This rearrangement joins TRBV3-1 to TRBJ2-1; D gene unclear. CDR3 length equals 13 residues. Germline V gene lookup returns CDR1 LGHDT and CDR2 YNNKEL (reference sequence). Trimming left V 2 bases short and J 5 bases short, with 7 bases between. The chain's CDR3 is CASSQNRNNEQFF. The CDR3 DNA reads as TGTGCCAGCAGCCAAAATCGAAACAATGAGCAGTTCTTC.

For the CDR3, the DNA is TGTGCCAGCAGCAGCCGGGACACCCTCCTCGCGTACTTC. This encodes CASSSRDTLLAYF. The genes are TRBV28 and TRBJ2-7; D might be TRBD1 (6 bases). The CDR3 sequence is 13 residues long. V was cut by 6 bases and J by 12 bases, with 21 bases left in between. The germline V gene encodes CDR1 MDHEN and CDR2 SYDVKM. The full variable domain, its missing parts supplied by reference TRBV28 and TRBJ2-7, is DVKVTQSSRYLVKRTGEKVFLECVQDMDHENMFWYRQDPGLGLRLIYFSYDVKMKEKGDIPEGYSVSREKKERFSLILESASTNQTSMYLCASSSRDTLLAYFGPGTRLTVT.

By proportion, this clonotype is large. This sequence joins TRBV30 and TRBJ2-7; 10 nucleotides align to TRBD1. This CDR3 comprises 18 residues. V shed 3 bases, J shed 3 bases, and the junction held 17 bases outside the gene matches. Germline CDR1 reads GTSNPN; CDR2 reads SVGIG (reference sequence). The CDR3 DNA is TGTGCCTGGAGCGGACCTCCCTTTTCGGGACAGGGGATCTACGAGCAGTACTTC. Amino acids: CAWSGPPFSGQGIYEQYF. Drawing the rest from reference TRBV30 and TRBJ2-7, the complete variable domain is SQTIHQWPATLVQPVGSPLSLECTVEGTSNPNLYWYRQAAGRGLQLLFYSVGIGQISSEVPQNLSASRPQDRQFILSSKKLLLSDSGFYLCAWSGPPFSGQGIYEQYFGPGTRLTVT.

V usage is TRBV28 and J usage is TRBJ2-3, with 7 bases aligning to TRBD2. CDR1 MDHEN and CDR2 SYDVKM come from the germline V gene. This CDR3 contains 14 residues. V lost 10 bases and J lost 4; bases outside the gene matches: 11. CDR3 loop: CATRESGGSDTQYF. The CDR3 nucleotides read TGTGCCACCAGGGAGTCCGGGGGGTCAGATACGCAGTATTTT.

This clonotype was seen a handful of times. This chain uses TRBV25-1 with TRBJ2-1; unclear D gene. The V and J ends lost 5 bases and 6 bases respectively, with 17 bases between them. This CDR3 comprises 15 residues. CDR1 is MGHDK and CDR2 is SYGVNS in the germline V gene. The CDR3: CASSPPMTDLNEQFF. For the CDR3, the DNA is TGTGCCAGCAGTCCCCCTATGACGGATCTCAATGAGCAGTTCTTC.

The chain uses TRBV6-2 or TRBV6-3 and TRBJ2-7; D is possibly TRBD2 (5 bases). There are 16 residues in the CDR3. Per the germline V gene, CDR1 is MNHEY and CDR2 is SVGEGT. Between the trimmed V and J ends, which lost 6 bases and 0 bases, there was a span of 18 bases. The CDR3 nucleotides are TGTGCCAGCAGATCACGCTACGGCGGGCACTCCTACGAGCAGTACTTC. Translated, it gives CASRSRYGGHSYEQYF.

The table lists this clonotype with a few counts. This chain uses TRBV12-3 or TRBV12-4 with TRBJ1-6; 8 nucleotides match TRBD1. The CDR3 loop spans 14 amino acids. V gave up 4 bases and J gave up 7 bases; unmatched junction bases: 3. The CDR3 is CASSWTGKNSPLHF. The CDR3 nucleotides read TGTGCCAGCAGTTGGACAGGGAAAAATTCACCCCTCCACTTT.

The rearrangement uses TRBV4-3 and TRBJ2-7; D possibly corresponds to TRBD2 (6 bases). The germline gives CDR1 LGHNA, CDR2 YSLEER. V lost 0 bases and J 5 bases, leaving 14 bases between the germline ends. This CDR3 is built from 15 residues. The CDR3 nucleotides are TGCGCCAGCAGCCAAGATCAAGGGGAGGACGACGAGCAGTACTTC. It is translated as CASSQDQGEDDEQYF.

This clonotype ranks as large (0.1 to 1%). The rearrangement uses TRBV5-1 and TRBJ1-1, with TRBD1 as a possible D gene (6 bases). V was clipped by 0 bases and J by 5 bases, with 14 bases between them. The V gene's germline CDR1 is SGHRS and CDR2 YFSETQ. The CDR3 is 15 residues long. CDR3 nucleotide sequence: TGCGCCAGCAGCTTGGCCGCGGGGGCGGTGACTGAAGCTTTCTTT. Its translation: CASSLAAGAVTEAFF.

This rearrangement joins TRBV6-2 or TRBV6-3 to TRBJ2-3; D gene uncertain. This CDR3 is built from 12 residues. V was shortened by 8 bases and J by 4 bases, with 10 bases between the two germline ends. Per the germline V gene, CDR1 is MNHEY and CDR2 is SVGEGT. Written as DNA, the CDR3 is TGTGCCAGCGGCCACTCCGCAGATACGCAGTATTTT. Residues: CASGHSADTQYF.

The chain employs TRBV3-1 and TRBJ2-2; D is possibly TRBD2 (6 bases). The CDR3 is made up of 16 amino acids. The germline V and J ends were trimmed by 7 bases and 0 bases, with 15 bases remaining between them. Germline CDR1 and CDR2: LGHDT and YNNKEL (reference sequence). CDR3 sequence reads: CASNRLGTSNTGELFF. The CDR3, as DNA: TGTGCCAGCAACAGGCTCGGGACTTCGAACACCGGGGAGCTGTTTTTT. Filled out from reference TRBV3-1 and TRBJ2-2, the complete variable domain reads DTAVSQTPKYLVTQMGNDKSIKCEQNLGHDTMYWYKQDSKKFLKIMFSYNNKELIINETVPNRFSPKSPDKAHLNLHINSLELGDSAVYFCASNRLGTSNTGELFFGEGSRLTVL.

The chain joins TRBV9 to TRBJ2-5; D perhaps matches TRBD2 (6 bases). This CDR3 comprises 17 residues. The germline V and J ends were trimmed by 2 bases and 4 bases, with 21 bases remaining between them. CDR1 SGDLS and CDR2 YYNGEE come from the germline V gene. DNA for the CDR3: TGTGCCAGCAGCGTTCGGAGGGGTGGACCAGTGGGAGAGACCCAGTACTTC. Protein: CASSVRRGGPVGETQYF.

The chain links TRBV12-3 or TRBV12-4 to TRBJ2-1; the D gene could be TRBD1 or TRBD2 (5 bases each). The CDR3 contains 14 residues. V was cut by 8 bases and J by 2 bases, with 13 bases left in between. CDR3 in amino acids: CASLRGVAYNEQFF. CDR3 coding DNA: TGTGCCAGCCTTAGGGGAGTGGCCTACAATGAGCAGTTCTTC.

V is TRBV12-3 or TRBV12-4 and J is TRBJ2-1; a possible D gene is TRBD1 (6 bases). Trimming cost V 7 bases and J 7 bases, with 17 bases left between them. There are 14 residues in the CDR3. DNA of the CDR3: TGTGCCAGCAAGCCCCCAGGGGTTTTGAATGAGCAGTTCTTC. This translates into CASKPPGVLNEQFF.

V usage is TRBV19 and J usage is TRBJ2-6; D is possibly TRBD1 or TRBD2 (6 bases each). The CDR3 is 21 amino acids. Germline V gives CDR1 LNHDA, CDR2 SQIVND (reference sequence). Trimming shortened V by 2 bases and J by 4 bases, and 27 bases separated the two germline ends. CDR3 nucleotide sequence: TGTGCCAGTAGTATAATTTTGGGAGGACAGTTCTTCTCTGGAGGGGCCAACGTCCTGACTTTC. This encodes CASSIILGGQFFSGGANVLTF.

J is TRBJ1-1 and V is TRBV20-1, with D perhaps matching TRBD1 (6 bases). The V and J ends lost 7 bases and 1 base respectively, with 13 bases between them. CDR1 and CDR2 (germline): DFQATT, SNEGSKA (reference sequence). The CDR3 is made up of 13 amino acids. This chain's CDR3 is CSGSQGTNTEAFF. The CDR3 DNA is TGCAGTGGGTCTCAGGGGACGAACACTGAAGCTTTCTTT.